These 15 T cell receptor beta chains share one sample of origin, sequenced in a study of long-term antiretroviral therapy in people with HIV. Assay version v3.0 of immunoSEQ was used, and it was run at survey level. Data came from immunoSEQ multiplex PCR; TCRdb stores just in-frame clones and leaves some out. The sample shows about 35,000 clones, 70% to 90% of them seen only once. The sample here was unsorted PBMCs, taken 2.2 years after starting antiretroviral therapy. The receptors were sampled from a man in his late teens or twenties with HIV.

The V call is TRBV10-3, the J call TRBJ1-3; 8 nucleotides match TRBD1. CDR3 length equals 12 residues. After removal of 11 bases from V and 6 bases from J, the junction contained 6 bases not matched to a gene. The germline CDR1 and CDR2 sequences are ENHRY and SYGVKD. The CDR3, as DNA: TGTGCCGCCGACAGGGGCGAAAACACCATATATTTT. Its translation: CAADRGENTIYF.

The chain couples TRBV9 to TRBJ1-1; TRBD1 matches at 9 bases. The J segment lost 7 bases and the V segment lost 2 bases, leaving 12 bases of the junction unmatched. CDR3 size: 16 residues. Germline V gene lookup returns CDR1 SGDLS and CDR2 YYNGEE. CDR3 DNA sequence: TGTGCCAGCAGCGTTAACTTACAGGGGGCCGGGGGTGAAGCTTTCTTT. It is translated as CASSVNLQGAGGEAFF.

This clone has just one count. The chain carries TRBV29-1 and TRBJ1-5, with a possible D match to TRBD1 (5 bases). V gave up 4 bases and J gave up 7 bases, with 17 bases separating them. Germline lookup yields CDR1 SQVTM and CDR2 ANQGSEA. The CDR3 covers 14 residues. The CDR3 region is CSVVWAGKGQPQHF. The CDR3, as DNA: TGCAGCGTTGTTTGGGCAGGGAAGGGCCAGCCCCAGCATTTT.

The J gene is TRBJ2-5, the V gene TRBV19; no clear D gene. Trimming took off 6 bases at V and 4 bases at J, with 15 bases between the two ends. CDR1 is LNHDA, CDR2 SQIVND, per germline (reference sequence). This CDR3 comprises 14 residues. The CDR3 here is CASRRKTNRETQYF. As DNA, the CDR3 is TGTGCCAGTAGAAGGAAGACCAACCGAGAGACCCAGTACTTC.

V and J are TRBV27 and TRBJ1-2; maybe TRBD1 (5 bases). The V end lost 4 bases, the J end lost 5 bases, and 17 bases lay between the germline ends. The CDR3 contains 15 residues. Looked up from germline, CDR1 is MNHEY and CDR2 is SMNVEV (reference sequence). As DNA, the CDR3 is TGTGCCAGCAGTTCACTAAGGCCTCCAGGGTATGGCTACACCTTC. It yields the protein CASSSLRPPGYGYTF.

The chain carries TRBV28 and TRBJ2-3, with D hard to call. The ends were cut back, 1 base at V and 3 bases at J, with 11 bases in the middle. The V gene's germline CDR1 is MDHEN and CDR2 SYDVKM. The CDR3 covers 15 residues. The CDR3 loop reads CASSLFSRLTDTQYF. The CDR3 DNA is TGTGCCAGCAGTTTATTTAGCCGACTGACAGATACGCAGTATTTT.

This clone occurred once. The chain couples TRBV29-1 to TRBJ1-1, with D perhaps TRBD1 (5 bases). The CDR3 runs 13 residues. Per the germline V gene, CDR1 is SQVTM and CDR2 is ANQGSEA. Trimming removed 6 bases at V and 1 base at J, with 12 bases between. CDR3 residues: CSVQGRGNTEAFF. CDR3 coding DNA: TGCAGCGTCCAGGGACGGGGGAACACTGAAGCTTTCTTT.

The V and J genes are TRBV19 and TRBJ2-1; 11 nucleotides match TRBD2. CDR3 length: 17 residues. V was pared by 0 bases and J by 6 bases, with 7 bases of the junction left unmatched. Looked up from germline, CDR1 is LNHDA and CDR2 is SQIVND (reference sequence). The CDR3 sequence is CASSIEGTSGLGNEQFF. The CDR3 coding sequence is TGTGCCAGTAGTATAGAAGGGACTAGCGGATTAGGCAATGAGCAGTTCTTC. Looking up the rest from reference TRBV19 and TRBJ2-1 gives the full variable domain: DGGITQSPKYLFRKEGQNVTLSCEQNLNHDAMYWYRQDPGQGLRLIYYSQIVNDFQKGDIAEGYSVSREKKESFPLTVTSAQKNPTAFYLCASSIEGTSGLGNEQFFGPGTRLTVL.

V is TRBV30 and J is TRBJ2-3; 8 bases agree with TRBD1. J lost 3 bases, V lost 8 bases, and 7 bases had no gene match. The CDR3 runs 13 residues. Per germline, CDR1 GTSNPN and CDR2 SVGIG (reference sequence). The CDR3 region is CASTGGRTDTQYF. The CDR3 bases are TGTGCCAGCACAGGGGGGAGAACAGATACGCAGTATTTT.

V gene TRBV6-6 combines with J gene TRBJ1-5; D is uncertain. Germline values: CDR1 MNHNY, CDR2 SVGAGI (reference sequence). This CDR3 is 14 amino acids long. Trimming pared 2 bases from V and 0 bases from J, leaving 5 bases between. The CDR3 nucleotides read TGTGCCAGCAGTTACGGCACTAGCAATCAGCCCCAGCATTTT. Translated, it gives CASSYGTSNQPQHF.

The chain employs TRBV2 and TRBJ1-2; 10 bases align to TRBD1. This CDR3 spans 16 amino acids. V dropped 6 bases and J dropped 4; count of bases not matched to a gene: 11. Germline CDR1 and CDR2: SNHLY and FYNNEI. This chain's CDR3 is CASSRPTGGGTYGYTF. The CDR3 coding sequence is TGTGCCAGCAGCCGCCCGACAGGGGGCGGTACCTATGGCTACACCTTC. Complete variable domain (other parts from reference TRBV2 and TRBJ1-2): EPEVTQTPSHQVTQMGQEVILRCVPISNHLYFYWYRQILGQKVEFLVSFYNNEISEKSEIFDDQFSVERPDGSNFTLKIRSTKLEDSAMYFCASSRPTGGGTYGYTFGSGTRLTVV.

This chain connects TRBV4-1 to TRBJ2-3; 14 bases align to TRBD2. Germline V CDR1 and CDR2: MGHRA, YSYEKL. Losses at the gene ends were 6 bases for V and 6 bases for J; bases not matched to a gene: 8. CDR3 length equals 16 residues. DNA for the CDR3: TGCGCCAGCAGACGTGGGACTAGCGGGGGTCTGGATACGCAGTATTTT. Translating it yields CASRRGTSGGLDTQYF.

The chain couples TRBV5-1 to TRBJ2-2; 10 bases match TRBD2. Germline V gives CDR1 SGHRS, CDR2 YFSETQ. V shed 5 bases, J shed 3 bases, and the junction held 7 bases outside the gene matches. The CDR3 is 16 residues long. CDR3 in amino acids: CASRPPTSGDTGELFF. Here the CDR3 DNA reads TGCGCCAGCAGGCCACCTACTAGCGGGGACACCGGGGAGCTGTTTTTT.

The chain recombines TRBV7-9 with TRBJ2-1, with D maybe TRBD1 (6 bases). The CDR3 covers 16 residues. Trimming shortened V by 5 bases and J by 0 bases, and 14 bases separated the two germline ends. The germline gives CDR1 SEHNR, CDR2 FQNEAQ (reference sequence). The DNA of the CDR3 is TGTGCCAGCAGCCCCCAGCAGGGGAGCTCCTACAATGAGCAGTTCTTC. It is translated as CASSPQQGSSYNEQFF.

The gene calls are TRBV5-6 and TRBJ1-1; D is ambiguous. The V gene's germline CDR1 is SGHDT and CDR2 YYEEEE. The V end lost 3 bases, the J end lost 3 bases, and 15 bases lay between the germline ends. The CDR3 length is 15 residues. CDR3 nucleotide sequence: TGTGCCAGCAGCTCCCCCTATGGAAGGGACACTGAAGCTTTCTTT. It encodes CASSSPYGRDTEAFF.